Each of the 30 T cell receptor beta chains below was sequenced from the same sample in a study of OX40 agonist ivuxolimab in advanced cancers. Method: immunoSEQ multiplex PCR; TCRdb's copy keeps in-frame clones and lacks some. The sample holds roughly 49,000 clones, about 86% seen once. The specimen was CD4+ or CD8+ T cells sorted from blood, collected in a trial of the OX40 agonist ivuxolimab. All receptors derive from an adult with an advanced solid tumor such as melanoma, head and neck, liver or kidney cancer.

The CDR3 region has the DNA TGTGCAAGTCGCCCGCAGGAGCCTGACGACTATGGCTACACCTTC. Amino acid sequence: CASRPQEPDDYGYTF. The J gene is TRBJ1-2, the V gene TRBV12-2. TRBV12-2 is a known pseudogene. This CDR3 is built from 15 residues.

CDR3 nucleotide sequence: TGTGCCAGCAGTCCAGGGGGGGGAACCTACAATGAGCAGTTCTTC. This translates into CASSPGGGTYNEQFF. This chain links TRBV6-5 with TRBJ2-1; D possibly uses TRBD1 or TRBD2 (7 bases each). V lost 5 bases to trimming and J lost 2 bases, with 13 bases between them. Germline values: CDR1 MNHEY, CDR2 SVGAGI. The CDR3 totals 15 residues.

This chain joins TRBV19 and TRBJ1-2, with TRBD1 matching 9 bases. V dropped 10 bases and J dropped 5; count of bases not matched to a gene: 8. Germline-derived CDR1 and CDR2 are LNHDA and SQIVND (reference sequence). The length of the CDR3 is 13 residues. CDR3: CATEGQGPYGYTF. DNA of the CDR3: TGTGCCACCGAAGGACAGGGGCCTTATGGCTACACCTTC.

CDR3 sequence reads: CASRATGSLTGELFF. DNA for the CDR3: TGTGCCAGCAGGGCGACAGGGTCCCTCACCGGGGAGCTGTTTTTT. V and J are TRBV28 and TRBJ2-2; 7 nucleotides line up with TRBD1. There are 15 residues in the CDR3. From germline, CDR1 is MDHEN and CDR2 SYDVKM. V lost 6 bases and J lost 4; bases outside the gene matches: 8.

The chain links TRBV6-5 to TRBJ1-1; D not resolved. The CDR3 has 15 amino acids. In germline, CDR1 is MNHEY, CDR2 SVGAGI. V gave up 2 bases and J gave up 2 bases, with 12 bases separating them. CDR3 sequence (DNA): TGTGCCAGCAGTTACGCGGGAAGGAGCAACACTGAAGCTTTCTTT. Its protein product is CASSYAGRSNTEAFF.

This chain connects TRBV4-3 to TRBJ1-2, with 9 bases lining up with TRBD1. The germline V gene has CDR1 LGHNA and CDR2 YSLEER. The CDR3 totals 15 residues. Germline trimming cut 4 bases from V and 3 bases from J; bases unmatched to any gene: 6. The CDR3 nucleotides read TGCGCCAGCAGCCCAAGCGACAGGGGGGACTATGGCTACACCTTC. This codes for CASSPSDRGDYGYTF.

The rearrangement joins TRBV27 to TRBJ2-7; 12 nucleotides match TRBD1. The trim removed 5 bases at V and 7 bases at J, leaving 6 bases unmatched. The length of the CDR3 is 14 residues. Per the germline V gene, CDR1 is MNHEY and CDR2 is SMNVEV (reference sequence). CDR3 nucleotide sequence: TGTGCCAGCAGTCGGGGACAGGGGGCACTTGAGCAGTACTTC. Protein: CASSRGQGALEQYF.

V usage is TRBV7-6 and J usage is TRBJ1-5, with a tentative D call TRBD1 (5 bases). This CDR3 has 18 residues. Trimming removed 2 bases at V and 2 bases at J, with 19 bases between. Germline V lookup: CDR1 SGHVS, CDR2 FNYEAQ. Written as DNA, the CDR3 is TGTGCCAGCAGCTTACGGCCTTCGGAGGGGACGGGCAATCAGCCCCAGCATTTT. This codes for CASSLRPSEGTGNQPQHF.

This clone was counted at least ten times. The rearrangement links TRBV6-5 to TRBJ2-3, with D uncertain. The CDR3 is 15 residues long. The germline V gene has CDR1 MNHEY and CDR2 SVGAGI. V was clipped by 2 bases and J by 3 bases, with 12 bases between them. The chain's CDR3 is CASSYSLSATDTQYF. CDR3 coding DNA: TGTGCCAGCAGTTACAGCCTTTCCGCAACAGATACGCAGTATTTT.

The V gene is TRBV14, the J gene TRBJ2-3; D is perhaps TRBD1 or TRBD2 (5 bases each). Trimming stripped 7 bases from V and 0 bases from J, with 11 bases between. Germline V CDR1 and CDR2: SGHDN, FVKESK. This CDR3 comprises 14 residues. The CDR3 protein is CASKPWGSTDTQYF. The CDR3 DNA reads TGTGCCAGCAAGCCTTGGGGGAGCACAGATACGCAGTATTTT.

This chain joins TRBV7-8 and TRBJ1-5; D is undetermined. V lost 2 bases, J lost 3 bases, and 11 bases lay in between. This CDR3 contains 15 residues. CDR1 is SGHVS and CDR2 is FQNEAQ in the germline V gene. DNA of the CDR3: TGTGCCAGCAGCTTACGGCGAACCCCCAATCAGCCCCAGCATTTT. It codes for CASSLRRTPNQPQHF.

V and J are TRBV28 and TRBJ1-1; no firm D call. Between the trimmed V and J ends, which lost 2 bases and 5 bases, there was a span of 15 bases. CDR1 and CDR2 (germline): MDHEN, SYDVKM. This CDR3 has 15 residues. This CDR3 reads CASSLTRFMLTEAFF. CDR3 DNA: TGTGCCAGCAGTTTAACGCGTTTTATGTTGACTGAAGCTTTCTTT.

This chain links TRBV27 with TRBJ2-7; the D gene is possibly TRBD2 (5 bases). V was shortened by 4 bases and J by 7 bases, with 11 bases between the two germline ends. Germline V gene lookup returns CDR1 MNHEY and CDR2 SMNVEV (reference sequence). There are 12 residues in the CDR3. The CDR3 DNA is TGTGCCAGCAGTTGGGCCCGGGGAGAGCAGTACTTC. Translating it yields CASSWARGEQYF.

The genes are TRBV4-2 and TRBJ2-3, with D uncertain. The V gene's germline CDR1 is LGHNA and CDR2 YNFKEQ. V was pared by 0 bases and J by 1 base, with 14 bases between. The CDR3 is 17 residues long. In DNA, the CDR3 is TGTGCCAGCAGCCAAGATTTCGCGTTCGAGGGCACAGATACGCAGTATTTT. Its translation is CASSQDFAFEGTDTQYF.

CDR3 sequence reads: CASSWVQQGPNYGYTF. The DNA for the CDR3 is TGTGCCAGCAGTTGGGTACAACAGGGCCCGAACTATGGCTACACCTTC. The rearrangement uses TRBV28 and TRBJ1-2, with TRBD1 as a possible D gene (6 bases). With 4 bases removed from V and 2 bases from J, the gap between germline ends came to 17 bases. The CDR3 totals 16 residues. Per the germline V gene, CDR1 is MDHEN and CDR2 is SYDVKM.

V gene TRBV7-9 combines with J gene TRBJ2-7, with D perhaps TRBD2 (6 bases). Germline values: CDR1 SEHNR, CDR2 FQNEAQ (reference sequence). The CDR3 contains 12 residues. V was cut by 4 bases and J by 7 bases, with 11 bases left in between. CDR3 in amino acids: CASSSGAGEQYF. The CDR3 DNA reads as TGTGCCAGCAGCTCCGGCGCGGGGGAGCAGTACTTC.

The rearrangement links TRBV5-1 to TRBJ1-1; 7 bases line up with TRBD1. The length of the CDR3 is 15 residues. After removal of 3 bases from V and 0 bases from J, the junction contained 5 bases not matched to a gene. Germline CDR1 and CDR2: SGHRS and YFSETQ. The CDR3 DNA reads as TGCGCCAGCAGCTGGTCCGGGACAGTGAACACTGAAGCTTTCTTT. It encodes CASSWSGTVNTEAFF.

J is TRBJ1-1 and V is TRBV18; D perhaps matches TRBD1 (5 bases). This CDR3 is built from 17 residues. The V gene's germline CDR1 is KGHSH and CDR2 LQKENI. Trimming took off 3 bases at V and 3 bases at J, with 20 bases between the two ends. The CDR3 DNA reads TGTGCCAGCTCACCCGGGGGGACGGGGGACGATTACACTGAAGCTTTCTTT. Translation gives CASSPGGTGDDYTEAFF.

This clone is medium-sized. V gene TRBV7-2 combines with J gene TRBJ2-7, with D tentatively TRBD2 (5 bases). Between the trimmed V and J ends, which lost 4 bases and 2 bases, there was a span of 9 bases. Germline CDR1 and CDR2: SGHTA and FQGNSA. The CDR3 has 13 amino acids. CDR3 amino acids: CASSSSGTYEQYF. The CDR3 DNA follows: TGTGCCAGCAGCTCAAGCGGTACCTACGAGCAGTACTTC.

The CDR3 protein is CASSDEGTGYSGNTIYF. The CDR3 DNA follows: TGTGCCAGCAGTGATGAGGGGACAGGCTACTCTGGAAACACCATATATTTT. The gene calls are TRBV6-1 and TRBJ1-3; 8 nucleotides agree with TRBD1. The germline gives CDR1 MNHNS, CDR2 SASEGT. V dropped 3 bases and J dropped 0; count of bases not matched to a gene: 7. The CDR3 is 17 amino acids.

J is TRBJ2-5 and V is TRBV7-9; D gene uncertain. CDR1 and CDR2 from the germline V gene are SEHNR and FQNEAQ (reference sequence). The CDR3 is 12 residues long. Trimming stripped 5 bases from V and 2 bases from J, with 6 bases between. CDR3 sequence reads: CASSHLQETQYF. CDR3 nucleotides: TGTGCCAGCAGCCACTTACAAGAGACCCAGTACTTC.

The gene calls are TRBV2 and TRBJ1-5; the D gene is possibly TRBD1 (5 bases). Trimming removed 0 bases from V and 2 bases from J, with 5 bases in between. The CDR3 loop spans 14 amino acids. The germline V gene encodes CDR1 SNHLY and CDR2 FYNNEI. The CDR3 bases are TGTGCCAGCAGTGAAGCGACAGGCAATCAGCCCCAGCATTTT. Its translation is CASSEATGNQPQHF.

The V and J genes are TRBV4-3 and TRBJ1-2; D is unresolved. The CDR3 consists of 15 residues. The ends were cut back, 2 bases at V and 2 bases at J, with 12 bases in the middle. Germline values: CDR1 LGHNA, CDR2 YSLEER. The CDR3 sequence: CASSQLAAANYGYTF. The CDR3 DNA reads TGCGCCAGCAGCCAACTGGCAGCGGCCAACTATGGCTACACCTTC.

The chain combines TRBV5-1 with TRBJ1-4, with a weak D call TRBD1 (5 bases). Trimming stripped 4 bases from V and 8 bases from J, with 15 bases between. The V gene's germline CDR1 is SGHRS and CDR2 YFSETQ. This CDR3 is 14 amino acids long. The CDR3 DNA sequence: TGCGCCAGCAGCCCCTATGGGGGTGGGGAAAAACTGTTTTTT. Translation: CASSPYGGGEKLFF.

This clone is labeled medium-sized. V gene TRBV21-1 combines with J gene TRBJ1-4; no check of the table's D call, TRBD1, against the DNA was made. TRBV21-1 is a recognized pseudogene. The CDR3 spans 11 residues. Here the CDR3 DNA reads TGTGCCAGCAGCAACGGTGGAAGGGGGTTTTTT. Translated: CASSNGGRGFF.

The rearrangement joins TRBV15 to TRBJ2-3; TRBD2 agrees at 12 bases. This CDR3 has 19 residues. The V segment lost 4 bases and the J segment 2 bases; nucleotides outside the gene matches: 13. Germline V gene data show CDR1 as LNHNV and CDR2 as YYDKDF (reference sequence). For the CDR3, the DNA is TGTGCCACCAGCAAAGAGGGCCGCGCTAGCGGGAGGGCCACAGATACGCAGTATTTT. Translating it yields CATSKEGRASGRATDTQYF.

This chain joins TRBV9 and TRBJ2-1; 7 bases are a match to TRBD2. Germline loops: CDR1 SGDLS, CDR2 YYNGEE. The CDR3 contains 17 residues. V gave up 3 bases and J gave up 0 bases; unmatched junction bases: 9. The DNA of the CDR3 is TGTGCCAGCAGCGGATCCGGGACTATCAGCTCCTACAATGAGCAGTTCTTC. This encodes CASSGSGTISSYNEQFF. Filled out from reference TRBV9 and TRBJ2-1, the complete variable domain reads DSGVTQTPKHLITATGQRVTLRCSPRSGDLSVYWYQQSLDQGLQFLIQYYNGEERAKGNILERFSAQQFPDLHSELNLSSLELGDSALYFCASSGSGTISSYNEQFFGPGTRLTVL.

The rearrangement joins TRBV7-9 to TRBJ1-4, with no clear D. Germline V gene lookup returns CDR1 SEHNR and CDR2 FQNEAQ (reference sequence). Trimming removed 5 bases at V and 7 bases at J, with 17 bases between. The length of the CDR3 is 15 residues. CDR3 DNA: TGTGCCAGCAGCCCCCGGGCCGGGGTTGGTGAAAAACTGTTTTTT. Translated: CASSPRAGVGEKLFF.

This clone was observed many times. The chain recombines TRBV7-8 with TRBJ2-7; TRBD2 matches at 7 bases. CDR3 length: 14 residues. J lost 2 bases, V lost 4 bases, and 5 bases had no gene match. Per the germline V gene, CDR1 is SGHVS and CDR2 is FQNEAQ. CDR3 DNA: TGTGCCAGCAGCTCCCCCGGGGGGACCTACGAGCAGTACTTC. This sequence encodes CASSSPGGTYEQYF.

The gene calls are TRBV19 and TRBJ1-6; D may be TRBD1 (6 bases). The CDR3 extends over 15 amino acids. Germline V CDR1 and CDR2: LNHDA, SQIVND (reference sequence). The V gene lost 7 bases and the J gene lost 7 bases, with 17 bases spanning the gap. The DNA for the CDR3 is TGTGCCAGTACCCTTGTCGGAGGGGGGAATTCACCCCTCCACTTT. It specifies CASTLVGGGNSPLHF.